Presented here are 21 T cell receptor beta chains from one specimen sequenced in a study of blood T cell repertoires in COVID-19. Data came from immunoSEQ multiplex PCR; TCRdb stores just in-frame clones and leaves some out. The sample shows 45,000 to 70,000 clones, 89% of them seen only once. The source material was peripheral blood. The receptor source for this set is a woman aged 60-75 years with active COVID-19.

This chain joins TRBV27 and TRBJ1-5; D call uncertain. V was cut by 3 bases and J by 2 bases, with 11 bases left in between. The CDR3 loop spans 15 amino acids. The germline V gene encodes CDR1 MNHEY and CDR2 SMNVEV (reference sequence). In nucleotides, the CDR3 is TGTGCCAGCAGTTTGAGCGTGGTGGGCAATCAGCCCCAGCATTTT. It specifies CASSLSVVGNQPQHF.

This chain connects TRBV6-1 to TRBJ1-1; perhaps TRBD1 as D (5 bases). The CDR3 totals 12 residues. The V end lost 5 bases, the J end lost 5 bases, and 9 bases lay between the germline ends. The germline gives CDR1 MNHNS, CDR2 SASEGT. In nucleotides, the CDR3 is TGTGCCAGCAGTATAAGGGGAACTGAAGCTTTCTTT. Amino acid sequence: CASSIRGTEAFF.

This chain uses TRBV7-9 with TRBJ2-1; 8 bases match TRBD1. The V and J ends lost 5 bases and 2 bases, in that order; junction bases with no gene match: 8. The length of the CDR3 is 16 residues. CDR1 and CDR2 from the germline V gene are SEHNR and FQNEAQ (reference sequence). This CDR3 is CASSEGQGPTYNEQFF. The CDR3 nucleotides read TGTGCCAGCAGCGAAGGACAGGGTCCGACCTACAATGAGCAGTTCTTC.

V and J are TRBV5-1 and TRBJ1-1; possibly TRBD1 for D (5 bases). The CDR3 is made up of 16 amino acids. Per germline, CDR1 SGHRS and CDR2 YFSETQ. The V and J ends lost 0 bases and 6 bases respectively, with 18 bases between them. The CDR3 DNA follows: TGCGCCAGCAGCTTGGGCTCGGGGGGTTGGGTGGCTGAAGCTTTCTTT. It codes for CASSLGSGGWVAEAFF.

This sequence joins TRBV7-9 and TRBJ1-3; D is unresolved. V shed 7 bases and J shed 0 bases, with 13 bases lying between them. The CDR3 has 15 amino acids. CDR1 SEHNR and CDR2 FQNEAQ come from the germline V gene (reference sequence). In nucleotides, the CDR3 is TGTGCCAGCACCCCAGGCGTTTACTCTGGAAACACCATATATTTT. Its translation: CASTPGVYSGNTIYF.

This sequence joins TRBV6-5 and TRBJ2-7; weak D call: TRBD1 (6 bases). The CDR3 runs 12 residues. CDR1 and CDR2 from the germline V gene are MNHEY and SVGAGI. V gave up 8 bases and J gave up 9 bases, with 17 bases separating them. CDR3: CASLGQGSAQYF. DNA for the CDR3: TGTGCCAGCTTAGGGCAGGGGTCGGCGCAGTACTTC.

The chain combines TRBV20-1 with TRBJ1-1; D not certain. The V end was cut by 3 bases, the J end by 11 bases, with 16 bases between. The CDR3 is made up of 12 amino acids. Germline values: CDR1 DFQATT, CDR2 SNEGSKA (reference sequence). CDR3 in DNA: TGCAGTGCTAGTGTCAGGTTGCCGGGGGCTTTCTTT. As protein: CSASVRLPGAFF.

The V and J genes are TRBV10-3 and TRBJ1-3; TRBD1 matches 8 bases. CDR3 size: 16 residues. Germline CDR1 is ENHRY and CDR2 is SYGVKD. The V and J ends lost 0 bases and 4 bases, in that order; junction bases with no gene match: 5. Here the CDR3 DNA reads TGTGCCATCAGTGAGTCAGGACAGGGACGAGGAAACACCATATATTTT. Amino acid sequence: CAISESGQGRGNTIYF.

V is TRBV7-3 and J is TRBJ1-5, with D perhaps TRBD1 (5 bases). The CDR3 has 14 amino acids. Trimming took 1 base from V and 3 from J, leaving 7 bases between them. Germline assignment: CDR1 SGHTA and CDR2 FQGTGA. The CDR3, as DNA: TGTGCCAGCAGCTTAAGCAGGGCCAATCAGCCCCAGCATTTT. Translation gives CASSLSRANQPQHF.

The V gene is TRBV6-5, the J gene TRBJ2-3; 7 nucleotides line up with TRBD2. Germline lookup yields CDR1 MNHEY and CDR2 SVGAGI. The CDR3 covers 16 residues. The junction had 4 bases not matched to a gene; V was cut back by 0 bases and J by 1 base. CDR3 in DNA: TGTGCCAGCAGTTACTCGAGGGGAGGGGGCACAGATACGCAGTATTTT. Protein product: CASSYSRGGGTDTQYF.

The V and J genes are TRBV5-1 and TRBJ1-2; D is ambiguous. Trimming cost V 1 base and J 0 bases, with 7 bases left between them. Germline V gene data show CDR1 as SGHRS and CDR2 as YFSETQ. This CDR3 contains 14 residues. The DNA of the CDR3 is TGCGCCAGCAGCTTGACAAATTCTAACTATGGCTACACCTTC. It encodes CASSLTNSNYGYTF.

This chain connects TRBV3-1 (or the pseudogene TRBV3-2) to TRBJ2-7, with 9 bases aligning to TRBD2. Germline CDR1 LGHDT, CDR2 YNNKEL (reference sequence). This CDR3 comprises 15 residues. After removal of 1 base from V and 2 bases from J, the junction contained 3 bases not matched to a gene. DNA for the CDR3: TGTGCCAGCAGCCAAGGACTAGCGGCAGCCTACGAGCAGTACTTC. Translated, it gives CASSQGLAAAYEQYF.

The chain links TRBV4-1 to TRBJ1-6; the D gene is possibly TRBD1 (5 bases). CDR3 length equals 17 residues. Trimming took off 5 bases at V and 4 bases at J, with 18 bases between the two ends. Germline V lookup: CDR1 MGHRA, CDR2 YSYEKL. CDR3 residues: CASSSESGASYNSPLHF. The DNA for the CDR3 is TGCGCCAGCAGCTCAGAAAGCGGGGCCTCGTATAATTCACCCCTCCACTTT.

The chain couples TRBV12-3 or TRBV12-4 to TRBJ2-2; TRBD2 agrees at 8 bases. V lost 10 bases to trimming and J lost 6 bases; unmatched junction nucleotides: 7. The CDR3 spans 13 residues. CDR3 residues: CATTRGVAGELFF. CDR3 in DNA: TGTGCCACCACGCGGGGGGTTGCCGGGGAGCTGTTTTTT.

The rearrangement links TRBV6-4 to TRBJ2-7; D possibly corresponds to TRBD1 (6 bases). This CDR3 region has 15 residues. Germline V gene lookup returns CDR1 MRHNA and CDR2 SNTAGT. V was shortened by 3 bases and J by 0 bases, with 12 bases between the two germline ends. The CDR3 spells CASSEGTGSSYEQYF. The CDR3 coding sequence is TGTGCCAGCAGTGAAGGTACAGGGAGCTCCTACGAGCAGTACTTC.

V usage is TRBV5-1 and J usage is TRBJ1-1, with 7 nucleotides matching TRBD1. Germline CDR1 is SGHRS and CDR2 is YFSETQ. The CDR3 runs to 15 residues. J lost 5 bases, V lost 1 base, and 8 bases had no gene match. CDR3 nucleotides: TGCGCCAGCAGCTTGACAGGGGCCGGGAGTACTGAAGCTTTCTTT. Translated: CASSLTGAGSTEAFF.

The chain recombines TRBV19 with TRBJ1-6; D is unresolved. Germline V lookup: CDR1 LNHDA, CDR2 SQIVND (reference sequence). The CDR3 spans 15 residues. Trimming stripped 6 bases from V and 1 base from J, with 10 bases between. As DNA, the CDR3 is TGTGCCAGTAGCCGGCAGGCTTCCTATAATTCACCCCTCCACTTT. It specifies CASSRQASYNSPLHF.

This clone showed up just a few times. CDR3 sequence: CASSQGGGVAGNTIYF. CDR3 nucleotides: TGTGCCAGCAGCCAAGGAGGGGGTGTAGCTGGAAACACCATATATTTT. This chain joins TRBV3-1 (or the pseudogene TRBV3-2) and TRBJ1-3, with D possibly being TRBD1 (6 bases). Germline CDR1 LGHDT, CDR2 YNNKEL (reference sequence). Trimming removed 1 base at V and 2 bases at J, with 12 bases between. This CDR3 is 16 amino acids long.

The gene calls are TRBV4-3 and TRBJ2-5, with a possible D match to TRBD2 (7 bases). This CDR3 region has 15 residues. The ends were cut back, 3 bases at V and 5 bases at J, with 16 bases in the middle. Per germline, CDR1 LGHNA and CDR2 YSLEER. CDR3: CASSQGRGGVETQYF. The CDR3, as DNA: TGCGCCAGCAGCCAGGGAAGGGGGGGGGTTGAGACCCAGTACTTC.

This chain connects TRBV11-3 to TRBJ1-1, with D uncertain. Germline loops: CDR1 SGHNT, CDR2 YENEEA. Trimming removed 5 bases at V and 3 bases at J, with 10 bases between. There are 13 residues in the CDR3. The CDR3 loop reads CASSLRLHTEAFF. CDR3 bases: TGTGCCAGCAGCCTTCGGTTGCACACTGAAGCTTTCTTT.

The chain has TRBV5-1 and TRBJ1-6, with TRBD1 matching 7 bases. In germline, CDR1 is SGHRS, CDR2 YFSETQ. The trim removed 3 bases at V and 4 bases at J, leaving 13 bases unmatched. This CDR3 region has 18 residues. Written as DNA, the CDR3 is TGCGCCAGCAGCTCTCTGGCAGGGGGAGAAGCTTATAATTCACCCCTCCACTTT. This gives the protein CASSSLAGGEAYNSPLHF.